The clone carrying this T cell receptor (beta chain) was seen ten or more times. This entry comes from a study of glioma-infiltrating T cells. This CDR3 contains 15 residues. Germline CDR1 is MGHRA and CDR2 is YSYEKL. V dropped 4 bases and J dropped 0 bases, with 12 bases sitting between them. The iRepertoire nested amplicon-rescue multiplex PCR amplified TCR alpha and beta CDR3s from RNA. TCRdb reanalysed the multiplex PCR reads using MiXCR and keeps one entry per CDR3 protein. The sample has 150,000 to 200,000 distinct CDR3 sequences; roughly 32% are singletons. The source material was glioma tissue, nonneoplastic brain tissue, or PBMCs (not recorded which). The rearrangement joins TRBV4-1 to TRBJ1-1; possible D gene TRBD1, 5 bases. The sequence came from a human donor with low-grade glioma or glioblastoma, undergoing nonglioma brain surgery, or in good health (not recorded which). CDR3 sequence: CASSRSAGMNTEAFF. CDR3 bases: TGCGCCAGCAGCCGCTCGGCAGGGATGAACACTGAAGCTTTCTTT.